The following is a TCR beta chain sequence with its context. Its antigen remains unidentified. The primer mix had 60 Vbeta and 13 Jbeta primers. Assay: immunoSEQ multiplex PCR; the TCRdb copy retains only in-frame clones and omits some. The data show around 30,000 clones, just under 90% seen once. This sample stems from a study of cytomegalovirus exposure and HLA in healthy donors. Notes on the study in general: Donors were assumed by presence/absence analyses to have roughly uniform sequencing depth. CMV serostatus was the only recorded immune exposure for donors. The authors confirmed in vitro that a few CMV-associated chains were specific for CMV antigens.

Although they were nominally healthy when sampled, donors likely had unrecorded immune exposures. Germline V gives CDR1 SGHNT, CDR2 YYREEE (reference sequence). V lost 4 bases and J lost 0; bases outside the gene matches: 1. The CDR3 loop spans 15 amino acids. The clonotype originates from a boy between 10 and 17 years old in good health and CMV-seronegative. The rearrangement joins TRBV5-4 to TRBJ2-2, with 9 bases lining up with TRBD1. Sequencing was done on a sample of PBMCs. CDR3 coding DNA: TGTGCCAGCAGCCGGGACAGGGCGAACACCGGGGAGCTGTTTTTT. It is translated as CASSRDRANTGELFF.